A selection of T cell receptor beta chains follows, all from one sample in a study of T cell repertoires in cytomegalovirus infection. TCRdb redid the calling of the reads with MiXCR, one entry per CDR3 protein. The repertoire holds about 110,000 distinct CDR3 sequences, with around 30% as singletons. Antigen specificity for these receptors is unknown. This specimen was CD8+ T cells from cultured PBMCs, taken from culture after CMV antigen stimulation. The source is a human donor in good health (CMV status not recorded). Some clones in this sample may be carry-over from other donors' samples. Both conserved end residues are part of each CDR3. The D gene is left open where the match is weak. Clone size appears in some rows only: once, few, many, or a class for an expanded clone.

J gene | V gene | clone size | D gene | CDR3 protein | CDR3 DNA
TRBJ2-3 | TRBV19 | NA | NA | CACDTTRGTDTQYF | TGTGCCTGCGATACTACCCGGGGCACAGATACGCAGTATTTT
TRBJ2-2 | TRBV27 | NA | TRBD2 | CASSLWAGGYTGELFF | TGTGCCAGCAGTTTATGGGCGGGGGGGTACACCGGGGAGCTGTTTTTT
TRBJ2-1 | TRBV7-8 | many | TRBD2 | CASSSAGDSYNEQFF | TGTGCCAGCAGCTCCGCGGGGGATTCCTACAATGAGCAGTTCTTC
TRBJ1-6 | TRBV12-3/TRBV12-4 | NA | NA | CASSPTGLNSPLHF | TGTGCCAGCAGTCCAACAGGGCTAAATTCACCCCTCCACTTT
TRBJ2-5 | TRBV9 | NA | NA | CASSVESWEETQYF | TGTGCCAGCAGCGTAGAGAGTTGGGAGGAGACCCAGTACTTC
TRBJ2-1 | TRBV7-9 | few | TRBD2 | CASSYSGGAYNEQFF | TGTGCCAGCAGCTATAGCGGGGGGGCCTACAATGAGCAGTTCTTC
TRBJ2-7 | TRBV7-8 | many | TRBD2 | CASSPRSASGGGEQYF | TGTGCCAGCAGCCCCCGGTCGGCTAGCGGGGGCGGTGAGCAGTACTTC
TRBJ2-2 | TRBV12-3/TRBV12-4 | few | TRBD2 | CASRGLAGGNTGELFF | TGTGCCAGCAGGGGGCTAGCGGGGGGGAACACCGGGGAGCTGTTTTTT
TRBJ2-3 | TRBV12-3/TRBV12-4 | once | NA | CASRTKLGPDTQYF | TGTGCCAGCAGGACTAAATTGGGCCCAGATACGCAGTATTTT
TRBJ2-3 | TRBV11-2 | NA | NA | CASSPRVGLARSTDTQYF | TGTGCCAGCAGCCCCAGGGTGGGGTTAGCGAGGAGCACAGATACGCAGTATTTT
TRBJ2-3 | TRBV7-6 | NA | NA | CASSFAGHPEDTQYF | TGTGCCAGCAGCTTCGCGGGACACCCTGAAGATACGCAGTATTTT
TRBJ1-1 | TRBV4-2 | many | NA | CASSQDLSATEAFF | TGTGCCAGCAGCCAAGATTTAAGTGCCACTGAAGCTTTCTTT
TRBJ1-5 | TRBV27 | few | NA | CASRPPGNQPQHF | TGTGCCAGCCGTCCCCCGGGAAATCAGCCCCAGCATTTT
TRBJ2-1 | TRBV7-2 | many | NA | CASSFFSYNEQFF | TGTGCCAGCAGCTTTTTCTCGTACAATGAGCAGTTCTTC
TRBJ1-3 | TRBV12-3/TRBV12-4 | few | NA | CASSWTMESGNTIYF | TGTGCCAGCAGTTGGACGATGGAATCTGGAAACACCATATATTTT
TRBJ2-1 | TRBV20-1 | NA | TRBD2 | CSAGLAEQFF | TGCAGTGCTGGACTAGCTGAGCAGTTCTTC
TRBJ1-6 | TRBV20-1 | few | NA | CSARAGQGNSPLHF | TGCAGTGCTAGAGCGGGGCAGGGCAATTCACCCCTCCACTTT
TRBJ1-5 | TRBV11-2 | NA | TRBD1 | CASSLSGTGLDQPQHF | TGTGCCAGCAGCCTTTCCGGGACAGGGTTGGATCAGCCCCAGCATTTT
TRBJ1-2 | TRBV3-1 | NA | NA | CASSQEAVGALDYGYTF | TGTGCCAGCAGCCAAGAGGCGGTCGGTGCATTGGACTATGGCTACACCTTC
TRBJ2-7 | TRBV7-2 | NA | NA | CASSNPGEQYF | TGTGCCAGCAGCAACCCGGGAGAGCAGTACTTC
TRBJ1-5 | TRBV19 | NA | NA | CASSPGLGNQPQHF | TGTGCCAGTAGTCCGGGACTGGGCAATCAGCCCCAGCATTTT
TRBJ2-1 | TRBV11-1 | NA | NA | CASSKGDEQFF | TGTGCCAGCAGCAAAGGGGATGAGCAGTTCTTC
TRBJ1-6 | TRBV7-2 | medium-sized | TRBD1 | CASSLGQGYGSPLHF | TGTGCCAGCAGCTTAGGACAGGGTTATGGTTCACCCCTCCACTTT
TRBJ1-1 | TRBV4-1 | many | NA | CASSPLRGRAEAFF | TGCGCCAGCAGCCCCCTTAGGGGGAGGGCTGAAGCTTTCTTT
TRBJ2-2 | TRBV11-3 | NA | TRBD2 | CASSSLSKRGVTGELFF | TGTGCCAGCAGCTCACTATCGAAGCGGGGGGTTACCGGGGAGCTGTTTTTT
TRBJ1-6 | TRBV4-1 | NA | NA | CASSQDRGGGYSPLHF | TGCGCCAGCAGCCAAGATCGAGGGGGGGGGTATTCACCCCTCCACTTT
TRBJ2-7 | TRBV7-2 | many | NA | CASSLDLTYEQYF | TGTGCCAGCAGCTTGGACTTGACCTACGAGCAGTACTTC
TRBJ2-1 | TRBV7-9 | NA | NA | CASSHDGTHNEQFF | TGTGCCAGCAGTCATGACGGGACCCACAATGAGCAGTTCTTC
TRBJ2-5 | TRBV2 | few | NA | CASSETRGSYQETQYF | TGTGCCAGCAGTGAGACCCGGGGTTCGTACCAAGAGACCCAGTACTTC
TRBJ2-1 | TRBV7-2 | NA | NA | CARSLPNEQFF | TGTGCCCGCAGCTTACCAAATGAGCAGTTCTTC
TRBJ2-3 | TRBV5-6 | NA | TRBD2 | CASSRGLDNTDTQYF | TGTGCCAGCAGCCGGGGACTAGACAACACAGATACGCAGTATTTT
TRBJ2-3 | TRBV12-3/TRBV12-4 | few | TRBD2 | CASVNRQGGLAGGTTDTQYF | TGTGCCAGCGTAAACAGACAGGGGGGACTAGCGGGGGGAACTACAGATACGCAGTATTTT
TRBJ1-1 | TRBV7-2 | few | NA | CASSLDRSNTEAFF | TGTGCCAGCAGCCTGGACAGATCGAACACTGAAGCTTTCTTT
TRBJ2-4 | TRBV11-1 | NA | NA | CASSKIPENIQYF | TGTGCCAGCAGCAAAATTCCAGAAAACATTCAGTACTTC
TRBJ2-1 | TRBV12-3/TRBV12-4 | few | TRBD2 | CASSKTSVAYNEQFF | TGTGCCAGCAGCAAAACTAGCGTCGCCTACAATGAGCAGTTCTTC
TRBJ2-5 | TRBV7-8 | once | NA | CASSPSSRETQSF | TGTGCCAGCAGCCCTTCAAGCAGGGAGACCCAGTCCTTC
TRBJ2-7 | TRBV6-2/TRBV6-3 | few | NA | CASSDEGHPYEQYF | TGTGCCAGCAGTGACGAGGGGCACCCCTACGAGCAGTACTTC